This T cell receptor beta chain was identified in a study of cytomegalovirus exposure and HLA in healthy donors. Primers included in the PCR were 60 Vbeta and 13 Jbeta primers. Method: immunoSEQ multiplex PCR; TCRdb's copy keeps in-frame clones and lacks some. The sample consists of approximately 140,000 clones, more than 60% of them appearing once. CDR3 length equals 14 residues. V gave up 1 base and J gave up 9 bases, with 14 bases separating them. CDR1 and CDR2 (germline): SGHNT, YYREEE (reference sequence). The chain joins TRBV5-4 to TRBJ1-5; D is uncertain. The sequence derives from a male donor in good health and CMV-seronegative. Material: PBMCs. The CDR3 DNA reads as TGTGCCAGCAGCTTGAACGGGGTTCTTTCGCCCCAGCATTTT. Translated: CASSLNGVLSPQHF.